The T cell receptor (beta chain) described here comes from a study of blood T cell repertoires in COVID-19 (dated by TCRdb to 2020 to 2021). Background for the entire study: Collaborator samples came from the United States, Italy and Spain and covered acute and convalescent phases of COVID-19. The prospective study material was composed of cDNA or gDNA derived from T cells, B-cell-depleted T cells, or PBMCs. Subjects who had been exposed to COVID-19, were actively infected with it, or had recovered from it provided the deeply sampled blood TCRbeta repertoires that made up the dataset. The repertoires were made available in a free public database intended to serve as a resource for research on the immune response to SARS-CoV-2. Samples came from the ongoing ImmuneRACE study (first 160 participants) plus 1,254 subjects from 6 global collaborators. Nearly every sample came with metadata listing a de-identified subject ID, COVID-19 status, age in years and sex. Where HLA class I and class II types were available, the types were taken from metadata supplied by the sample provider, not from assay-based typing. Broader findings and caveats from the paper: How much clinical and demographic metadata was included differed by source and by participant, and the metadata was provided uncurated.

The immunoSEQ Assay, a bias-controlled multiplex PCR, was used to amplify TCRbeta CDR3 regions from genomic DNA. The study's processing was this. Nucleated cell counts per sample were estimated from amplification of reference gene primers within the assay. To quantify the absolute abundance of each unique TCRbeta CDR3 rearrangement, sequence reads were collapsed and filtered. For each sample, productive Simpson clonality was calculated as the square root of Simpson's diversity index across productive rearrangements. Drawn from immuneACCESS, this table holds only the in-frame rearrangements with V and J called that TCRdb kept. Clones are partly lost; checked studies trace under half to an unresolved V gene and leave the rest unexplained. That table furnishes V, J and clone size, whereas the DNA furnished D and trimming. The sample includes about 140,000 clones, with just under 80% observed a single time. The biggest ten clones account for around 2.1% of the sample.

The collaborating institutions used their own protocols to collect whole blood in K2EDTA tubes. For TCRbeta analysis, collaborators shipped samples as frozen whole blood, isolated PBMCs, or DNA extracted from either of those sample types. Including cysteine and phenylalanine, the CDR3 has 14 amino acids. Of the read, only the CDR3 DNA is kept; its 42 bases are in frame from base 1. From a lookup of the germline V gene, CDR1 and CDR2 are MGHRA and YSYEKL. A distance of 10 bases separates the germline ends of V and J, which lose 0 bases and 4 bases respectively. Of note for this clone: The clone's antigen remains unknown. Within one base of it there is no much larger clone, and no base qualities were kept.

This receptor was taken from a woman in her sixties or seventies with acute or convalescent COVID-19. The sequenced sample was peripheral blood. The rearranged segments are TRBV4-1 and TRBJ2-7, with TRBD1 as a weak D call on 5 bases. The base sequence is TGCGCCAGCAGCCAAGACAGGGTTAATTACGAGCAGTACTTC. The encoded protein is CASSQDRVNYEQYF.